This T cell receptor (beta chain) was sequenced during a study of blood T cell repertoires in COVID-19 (TCRdb year 2020). Background for the entire study: Samples from collaborators originated in the United States, Italy and Spain and spanned both the acute and convalescent phases of COVID-19. The prospective study material was composed of cDNA or gDNA derived from T cells, B-cell-depleted T cells, or PBMCs. The dataset comprised deeply sampled blood TCRbeta repertoires from subjects exposed to, actively infected with, or recovered from COVID-19. The repertoires were released in a freely available public database meant as a resource for research on the immune response to SARS-CoV-2. Samples were obtained from the ongoing ImmuneRACE study (first 160 participants) and from about 1,300 subjects provided by 6 global collaborators. Nearly every sample came with metadata listing a de-identified subject ID, COVID-19 status, age in years and sex. Where available, HLA class I and class II types were taken from metadata supplied by the sample provider and were not determined by assay-based typing. Broader findings and caveats from the paper: Clinical and demographic metadata were provided uncurated, with the amount varying by source and participant.

TCRbeta CDR3 regions were amplified from genomic DNA using the immunoSEQ Assay, a bias-controlled multiplex PCR. Under the source paper's analysis protocol: Within the assay, amplification of reference gene primers was used to estimate how many nucleated cells each sample contained. To quantify the absolute abundance of each unique TCRbeta CDR3 rearrangement, sequence reads were collapsed and filtered. Productive Simpson clonality was computed per sample as the square root of Simpson's diversity index over productive rearrangements. This immuneACCESS table, as held by TCRdb, lists in-frame sequences with V and J called but not all clones. Of the missing ones, under half trace to an unresolved V gene in checked studies; the others have no known cause. V and J calls and clone size are copied from that table; D and trimming were computed from the DNA. Recorded for this sample are approximately 240,000 clones; 70% to 90% of them occurred a single time. 2.1% of the sample belongs to the ten largest clones.

After removal of 7 bases from V and 9 bases from J, the junction retains 7 bases not matched to a gene. CDR1 is given as MDHEN and CDR2 as SYDVKM, both from the germline V gene. Measured from the cysteine to the phenylalanine, the CDR3 is 14 residues long. Only the CDR3 DNA is retained, 42 bases long and in frame from the first base. To note about this clone: Its antigen has not been determined. No much larger clone is present one base from it, and per-base qualities are unavailable.

A second Seattle source provided samples from volunteer blood donors who had recovered from COVID-19. Whole blood was collected in K2EDTA tubes by collaborating institutions according to the institutions' own protocols. Collaborator samples were shipped for TCRbeta analysis as frozen whole blood, isolated PBMCs, or DNA extracted from either sample type. Material: peripheral blood. The rearrangement combines TRBV28 with TRBJ2-1; 12 bases in between match TRBD2. The clonotype was recovered from a woman aged 40 to 55 who had recovered from COVID-19. The DNA is TGTGCCAGCACCGCTAGCGGGGGGGACGGTGAGCAGTTCTTC. This gives the protein CASTASGGDGEQFF.